This T cell receptor beta chain was identified in a study of T cell repertoires in cytomegalovirus infection. Only a few counts were recorded for this clonotype. TCRdb re-derived calls from the reads in MiXCR, one entry per CDR3 protein. The repertoire holds 200,000 or so distinct CDR3 sequences, with 25% to 30% as singletons. V was trimmed by 2 bases and J by 4 bases, leaving 8 bases between them. Per the germline V gene, CDR1 is MNHNY and CDR2 is SVGAGI (reference sequence). The CDR3 is 13 residues long. Sequencing was done on a sample of PBMCs. The receptor was derived from a human donor in good health (CMV status not recorded). Some clones in this sample may be carry-over from other donors' samples. This chain connects TRBV6-6 to TRBJ2-5; D tentatively reads TRBD1 or TRBD2 (5 bases each). CDR3 in amino acids: CASSYGDVETQYF. The CDR3 coding sequence is TGTGCCAGCAGTTACGGGGACGTAGAGACCCAGTACTTC.